This T cell receptor beta chain emerged from a study of response to subunit inactivated influenza vaccine. Regarding the study as a whole: Seasonal influenza vaccination, on each occasion, was suggested by the authors to recruit few new T cells.

TCRdb reprocessed the RT-PCR reads via MiXCR and lists one record per CDR3 protein. The sample records about half a million distinct CDR3 sequences, 25% being singletons. As concerns this clonotype: Its antigen is currently unknown.

The sample was CD4+ T cells sorted from PBMCs, taken 5 to 6 days after vaccination. The sequence was collected from a man over 45 who received an inactivated influenza vaccine.

DNA of the CDR3: TGTGCCAGCAAAGGGGTGGGAAATGAGCAGTTCTTC. Translating it yields CASKGVGNEQFF. V is TRBV6-4 and J is TRBJ2-1; weak D call: TRBD1 (5 bases). The CDR3 is 12 residues long. The V gene's germline CDR1 is MRHNA and CDR2 SNTAGT. V lost 7 bases and J 7 bases, leaving 11 bases between the germline ends.